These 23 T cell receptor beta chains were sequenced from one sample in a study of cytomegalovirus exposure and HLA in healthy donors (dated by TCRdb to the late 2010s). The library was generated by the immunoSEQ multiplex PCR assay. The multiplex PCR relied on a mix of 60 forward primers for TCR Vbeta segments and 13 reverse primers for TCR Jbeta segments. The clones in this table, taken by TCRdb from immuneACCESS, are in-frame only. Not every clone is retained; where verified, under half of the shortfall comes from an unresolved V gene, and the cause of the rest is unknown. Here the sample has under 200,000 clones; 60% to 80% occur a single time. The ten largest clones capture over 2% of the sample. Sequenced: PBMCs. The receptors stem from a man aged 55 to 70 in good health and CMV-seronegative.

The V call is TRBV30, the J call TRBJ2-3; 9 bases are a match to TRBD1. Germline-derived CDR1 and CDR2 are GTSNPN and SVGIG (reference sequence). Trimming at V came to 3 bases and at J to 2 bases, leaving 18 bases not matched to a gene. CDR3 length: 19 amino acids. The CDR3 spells CAWSRLSPGQGMNTDTQYF. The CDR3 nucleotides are TGTGCCTGGAGCCGACTTAGCCCGGGACAGGGAATGAACACAGATACGCAGTATTTT. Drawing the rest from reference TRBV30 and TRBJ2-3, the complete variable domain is SQTIHQWPATLVQPVGSPLSLECTVEGTSNPNLYWYRQAAGRGLQLLFYSVGIGQISSEVPQNLSASRPQDRQFILSSKKLLLSDSGFYLCAWSRLSPGQGMNTDTQYFGPGTRLTVL.

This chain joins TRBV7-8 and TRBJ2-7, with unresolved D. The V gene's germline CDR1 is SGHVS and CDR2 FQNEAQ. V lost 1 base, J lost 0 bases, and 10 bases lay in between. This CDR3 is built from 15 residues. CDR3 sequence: CASSLGASSSYEQYF. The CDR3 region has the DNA TGTGCCAGCAGCTTAGGTGCCTCGAGCTCCTACGAGCAGTACTTC.

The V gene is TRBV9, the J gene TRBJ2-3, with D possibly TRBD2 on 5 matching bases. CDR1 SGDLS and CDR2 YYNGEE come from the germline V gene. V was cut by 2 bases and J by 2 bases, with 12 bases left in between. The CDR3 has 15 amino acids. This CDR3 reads CASSVGSQDTDTQYF. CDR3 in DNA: TGTGCCAGCAGCGTTGGGAGTCAGGACACAGATACGCAGTATTTT.

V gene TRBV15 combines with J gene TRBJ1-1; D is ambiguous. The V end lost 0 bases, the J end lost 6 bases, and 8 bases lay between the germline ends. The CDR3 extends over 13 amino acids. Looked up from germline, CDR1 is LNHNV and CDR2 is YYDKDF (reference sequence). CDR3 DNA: TGTGCCACCAGCAGAGATGAGGGAGCTGAAGCTTTCTTT. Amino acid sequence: CATSRDEGAEAFF.

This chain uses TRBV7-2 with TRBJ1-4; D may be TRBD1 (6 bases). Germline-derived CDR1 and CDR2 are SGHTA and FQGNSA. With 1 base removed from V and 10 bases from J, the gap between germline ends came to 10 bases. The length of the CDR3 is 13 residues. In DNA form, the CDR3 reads TGTGCCAGCAGCTTAGGGGGCAGGGGAAAACTGTTTTTT. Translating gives CASSLGGRGKLFF.

The CDR3 is CASSLSTEPSWTQYF. CDR3 bases: TGTGCCAGCAGCTTATCTACAGAGCCCTCCTGGACCCAGTACTTC. The rearrangement links TRBV11-2 to TRBJ2-5; D is unresolved. Between the trimmed V and J ends, which lost 2 bases and 7 bases, there was a span of 17 bases. CDR1 is SGHAT and CDR2 is FQNNGV in the germline V gene. This CDR3 contains 15 residues. The full variable domain, in which reference TRBV11-2 and TRBJ2-5 provide the parts outside the CDR3, is EAGVAQSPRYKIIEKRQSVAFWCNPISGHATLYWYQQILGQGPKLLIQFQNNGVVDDSQLPKDRFSAERLKGVDSTLKIQPAKLEDSAVYLCASSLSTEPSWTQYFGPGTRLLVL.

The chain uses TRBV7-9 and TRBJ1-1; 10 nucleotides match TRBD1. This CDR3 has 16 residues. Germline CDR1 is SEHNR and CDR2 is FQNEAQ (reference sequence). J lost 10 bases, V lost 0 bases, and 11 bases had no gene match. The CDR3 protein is CASSLASSGTGVSAFF. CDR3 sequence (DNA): TGTGCCAGCAGCTTAGCTTCATCCGGGACAGGGGTTTCAGCTTTCTTT.

CDR3 DNA: TGCGCCAGCAGCGCGGGGACTAGCGGGGGGTATGAGCAGTTCTTC. Protein product: CASSAGTSGGYEQFF. V and J are TRBV4-1 and TRBJ2-1; TRBD2 matches 15 bases. The CDR3 runs to 15 residues. With 5 bases clipped from V and 8 bases from J, the junction kept 4 bases outside the gene matches. CDR1 is MGHRA and CDR2 is YSYEKL in the germline V gene.

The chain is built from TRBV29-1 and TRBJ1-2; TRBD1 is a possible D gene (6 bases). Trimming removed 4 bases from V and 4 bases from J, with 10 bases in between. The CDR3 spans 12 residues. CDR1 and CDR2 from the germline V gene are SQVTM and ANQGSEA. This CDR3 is CSVGLRGYGYTF. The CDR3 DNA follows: TGCAGCGTTGGCCTCAGGGGCTATGGCTACACCTTC.

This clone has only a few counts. The CDR3 DNA reads TGTGCCAGCAGTTACTCGTACGGTGAGCAGTTCTTC. Translated, it gives CASSYSYGEQFF. This chain connects TRBV6-6 to TRBJ2-1; D gene uncertain. CDR1 is MNHNY and CDR2 is SVGAGI in the germline V gene (reference sequence). The CDR3 is made up of 12 amino acids. V was clipped by 0 bases and J by 9 bases, with 6 bases between them.

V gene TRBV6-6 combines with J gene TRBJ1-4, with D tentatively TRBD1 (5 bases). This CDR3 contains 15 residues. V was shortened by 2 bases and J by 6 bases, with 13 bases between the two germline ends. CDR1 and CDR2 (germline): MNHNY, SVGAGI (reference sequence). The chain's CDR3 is CASSYGTPGDEKLFF. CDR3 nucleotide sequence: TGTGCCAGCAGTTACGGGACCCCGGGGGATGAAAAACTGTTTTTT.

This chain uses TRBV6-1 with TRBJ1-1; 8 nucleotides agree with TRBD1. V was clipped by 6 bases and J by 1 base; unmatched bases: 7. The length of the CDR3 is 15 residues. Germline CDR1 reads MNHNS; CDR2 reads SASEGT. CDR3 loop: CASSTLGQGNTEAFF. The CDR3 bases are TGTGCCAGCAGCACACTCGGACAGGGGAACACTGAAGCTTTCTTT.

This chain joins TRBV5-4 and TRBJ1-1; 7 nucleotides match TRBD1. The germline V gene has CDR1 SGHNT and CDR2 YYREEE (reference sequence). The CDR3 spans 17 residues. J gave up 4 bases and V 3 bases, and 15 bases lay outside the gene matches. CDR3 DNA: TGTGCCAGCAGCTCCCCGGGACAGAACAAGGGCGTCACTGAAGCTTTCTTT. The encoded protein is CASSSPGQNKGVTEAFF.

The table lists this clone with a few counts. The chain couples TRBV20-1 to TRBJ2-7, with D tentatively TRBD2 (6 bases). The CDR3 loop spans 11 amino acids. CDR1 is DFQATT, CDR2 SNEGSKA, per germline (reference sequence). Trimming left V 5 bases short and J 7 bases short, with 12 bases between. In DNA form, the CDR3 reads TGCAGTGCTGGAGGGCCGTTAGAGCAGTACTTC. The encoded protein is CSAGGPLEQYF.

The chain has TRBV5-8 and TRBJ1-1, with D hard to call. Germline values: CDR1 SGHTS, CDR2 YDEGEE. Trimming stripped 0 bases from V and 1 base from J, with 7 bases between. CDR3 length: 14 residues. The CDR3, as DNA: TGTGCCAGCAGCTTGGGAGGGCCGAACACTGAAGCTTTCTTT. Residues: CASSLGGPNTEAFF. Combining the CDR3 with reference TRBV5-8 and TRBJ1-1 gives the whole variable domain EAGVTQSPTHLIKTRGQQATLRCSPISGHTSVYWYQQALGLGLQFLLWYDEGEERNRGNFPPRFSGRQFPNYSSELNVNALELEDSALYLCASSLGGPNTEAFFGQGTRLTVV.

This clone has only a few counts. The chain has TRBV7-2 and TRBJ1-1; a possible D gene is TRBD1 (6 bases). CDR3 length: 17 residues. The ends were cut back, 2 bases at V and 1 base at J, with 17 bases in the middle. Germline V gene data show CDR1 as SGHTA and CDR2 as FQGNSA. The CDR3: CASSLTRLGHRNTEAFF. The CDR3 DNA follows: TGTGCCAGCAGCTTAACGCGACTGGGACATAGGAACACTGAAGCTTTCTTT.

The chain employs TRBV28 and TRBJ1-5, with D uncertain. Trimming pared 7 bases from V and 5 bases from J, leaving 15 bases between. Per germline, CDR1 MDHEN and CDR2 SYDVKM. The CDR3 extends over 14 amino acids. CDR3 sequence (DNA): TGTGCCAGCATCCGAGGAGGGTACGATCAGCCCCAGCATTTT. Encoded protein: CASIRGGYDQPQHF. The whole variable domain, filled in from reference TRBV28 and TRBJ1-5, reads DVKVTQSSRYLVKRTGEKVFLECVQDMDHENMFWYRQDPGLGLRLIYFSYDVKMKEKGDIPEGYSVSREKKERFSLILESASTNQTSMYLCASIRGGYDQPQHFGDGTRLSIL.

CDR3 bases: TGTGCCAGCAGCGGGGACAGGGAGGTCACTGAAGCTTTCTTT. It codes for CASSGDREVTEAFF. The chain carries TRBV6-1 and TRBJ1-1, with 9 bases matching TRBD1. Germline loops: CDR1 MNHNS, CDR2 SASEGT. Trimming cost V 6 bases and J 4 bases; bases outside gene matches: 6. The CDR3 covers 14 residues.

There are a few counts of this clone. CDR3 DNA sequence: TGTGCCAGCAGCTTGGAGACAGGGTCGGACACTGAAGCTTTCTTT. The encoded protein is CASSLETGSDTEAFF. The V and J genes are TRBV5-5 and TRBJ1-1; 7 bases fit TRBD1. The CDR3 contains 15 residues. The V and J ends lost 0 bases and 3 bases, in that order; junction bases with no gene match: 5. The germline gives CDR1 SGHKS, CDR2 YYEKEE (reference sequence).

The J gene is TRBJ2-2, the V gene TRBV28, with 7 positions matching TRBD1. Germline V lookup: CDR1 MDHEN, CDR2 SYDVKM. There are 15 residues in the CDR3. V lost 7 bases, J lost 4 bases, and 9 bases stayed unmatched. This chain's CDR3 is CASTPATGITGELFF. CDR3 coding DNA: TGTGCCAGCACCCCCGCGACAGGGATCACCGGGGAGCTGTTTTTT. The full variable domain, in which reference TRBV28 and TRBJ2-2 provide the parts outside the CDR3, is DVKVTQSSRYLVKRTGEKVFLECVQDMDHENMFWYRQDPGLGLRLIYFSYDVKMKEKGDIPEGYSVSREKKERFSLILESASTNQTSMYLCASTPATGITGELFFGEGSRLTVL.

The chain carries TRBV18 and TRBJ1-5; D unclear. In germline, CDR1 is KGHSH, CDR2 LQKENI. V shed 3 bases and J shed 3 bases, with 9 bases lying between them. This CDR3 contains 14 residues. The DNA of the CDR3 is TGTGCCAGCTCACCGTCGGGTCTCAATCAGCCCCAGCATTTT. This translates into CASSPSGLNQPQHF.

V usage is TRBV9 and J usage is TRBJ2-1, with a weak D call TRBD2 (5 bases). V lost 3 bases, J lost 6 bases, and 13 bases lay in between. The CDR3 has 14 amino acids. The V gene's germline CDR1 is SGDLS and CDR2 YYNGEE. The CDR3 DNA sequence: TGTGCCAGCAGCGACCTGCGGGCGCCCAATGAGCAGTTCTTC. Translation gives CASSDLRAPNEQFF.

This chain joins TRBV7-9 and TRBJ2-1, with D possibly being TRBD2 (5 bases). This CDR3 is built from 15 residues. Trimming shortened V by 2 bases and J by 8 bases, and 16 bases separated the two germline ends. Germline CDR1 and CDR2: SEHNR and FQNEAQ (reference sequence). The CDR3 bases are TGTGCCAGCAGCTTAAGTGAGGGCCAGTCGGATGAGCAGTTCTTC. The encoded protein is CASSLSEGQSDEQFF.